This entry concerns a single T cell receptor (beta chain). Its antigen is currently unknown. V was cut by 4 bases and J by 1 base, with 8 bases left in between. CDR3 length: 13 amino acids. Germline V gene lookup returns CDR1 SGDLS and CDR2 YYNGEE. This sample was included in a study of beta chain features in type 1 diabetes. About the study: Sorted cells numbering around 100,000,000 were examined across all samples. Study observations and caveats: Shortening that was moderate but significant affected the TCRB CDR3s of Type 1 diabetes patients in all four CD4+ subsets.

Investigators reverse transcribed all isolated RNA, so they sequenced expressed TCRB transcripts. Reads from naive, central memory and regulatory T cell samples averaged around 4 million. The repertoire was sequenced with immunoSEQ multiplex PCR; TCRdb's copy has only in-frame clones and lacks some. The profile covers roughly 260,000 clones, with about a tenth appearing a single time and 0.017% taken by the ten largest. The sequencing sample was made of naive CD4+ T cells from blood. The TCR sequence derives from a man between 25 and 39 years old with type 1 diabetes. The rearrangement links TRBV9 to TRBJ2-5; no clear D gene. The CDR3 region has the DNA TGTGCCAGCAGCTCTAGAAGCCAAGAGACCCAGTACTTC. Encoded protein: CASSSRSQETQYF.